The present T cell receptor beta chain was sequenced within a study of Ad26.COV2.S vaccination and SARS-CoV-2 variants. Trimming cost V 6 bases and J 4 bases; bases outside gene matches: 9. The CDR3 runs 15 residues. Germline V gene sequence: CDR1 MDHEN, CDR2 SYDVKM. Clones were sequenced by immunoSEQ multiplex PCR, and TCRdb holds only the in-frame ones, with some missing. The sample gives roughly 510,000 clones, about 83% of which show up once; over 10% is in the top ten. Treatment given: some 20 received Ad26.COV2.S at low or high dose, single or two shots; roughly five received placebo; per-sample allocation not given. At day 63 after the first vaccine or placebo injection, samples were drawn.

Sequences were derived from peripheral blood, sampled in a trial of Ad26.COV2.S vaccine versus placebo. The chain joins TRBV28 to TRBJ1-5; 7 nucleotides line up with TRBD1. The TCR comes from a person between 18 and 59 years old who received the Ad26.COV2.S COVID-19 vaccine or a placebo. For the CDR3, the DNA is TGTGCCAGCAGCCTGCCGGGACAGCATAATCAGCCCCAGCATTTT. Translating it yields CASSLPGQHNQPQHF.